The T cell receptor (beta chain) described here comes from a study of T cells after yellow fever vaccination. Study outcomes and limitations: Subsequent to the booster, the majority of primary-vaccination clones reappeared (approximately 95% CD4, roughly 90% CD8).

TCRdb re-called the 5' RACE reads with MiXCR, one entry per CDR3 protein. The sample records about 68,000 distinct CDR3 sequences, approximately 7% being singletons. The germline V gene encodes CDR1 MNHEY and CDR2 SVGAGI. This CDR3 contains 18 residues. Trimming pared 7 bases from V and 1 base from J, leaving 25 bases between. Comments on this clonotype: What it recognizes is unknown.

The sequences come from CD8+ T cells sorted from PBMCs, collected about 41 days after the first yellow fever vaccination. The source is a man in his late teens or twenties who received the YFV17D yellow fever vaccine. V is TRBV6-5 and J is TRBJ1-1; a possible D gene is TRBD1 (5 bases). The CDR3 sequence is CASIGNHGTDKRNTEAFF. CDR3 in DNA: TGTGCCAGCATTGGAAATCACGGGACTGATAAAAGGAACACTGAAGCTTTCTTT.